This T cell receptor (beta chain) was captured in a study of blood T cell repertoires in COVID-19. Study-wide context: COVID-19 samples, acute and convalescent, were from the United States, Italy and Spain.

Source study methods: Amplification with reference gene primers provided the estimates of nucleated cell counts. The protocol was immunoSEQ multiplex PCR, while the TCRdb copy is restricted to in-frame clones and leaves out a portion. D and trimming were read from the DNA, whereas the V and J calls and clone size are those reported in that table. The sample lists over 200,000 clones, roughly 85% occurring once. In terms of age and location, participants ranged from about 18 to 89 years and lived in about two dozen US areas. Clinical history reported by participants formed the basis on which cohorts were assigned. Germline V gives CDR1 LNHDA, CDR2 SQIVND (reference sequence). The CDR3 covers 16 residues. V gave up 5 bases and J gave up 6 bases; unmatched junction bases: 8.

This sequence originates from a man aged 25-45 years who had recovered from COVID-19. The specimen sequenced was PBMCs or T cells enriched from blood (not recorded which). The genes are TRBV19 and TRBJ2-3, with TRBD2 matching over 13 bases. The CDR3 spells CASSPRTSGSTDTQYF. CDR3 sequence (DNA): TGTGCCAGTAGTCCTCGGACTAGCGGGAGTACCGATACGCAGTATTTT.